This T cell receptor (beta chain) is drawn from a study of blood T cell repertoires in COVID-19. Study as a whole: Samples taken during acute and convalescent COVID-19 were collected in the United States, Italy and Spain. In each case, the material was cDNA or gDNA derived from T cells, B-cell-depleted T cells, or PBMCs.

Libraries were prepared by immunoSEQ multiplex PCR; TCRdb keeps only in-frame clonotypes and omits some of them. Of about 420,000 clones listed, about 90% are singletons. V lost 5 bases and J 6 bases, leaving 14 bases between the germline ends. The CDR3 contains 14 residues. Germline CDR1 SGDLS, CDR2 YYNGEE. The genes are TRBV9 and TRBJ1-4; TRBD1 might be the D (5 bases). Sequenced: peripheral blood. The sequence was obtained from a man aged 18-30 years with COVID-19, enrolled during active disease. The CDR3: CASSMGWGDEKLFF. The CDR3 DNA reads TGTGCCAGCAGTATGGGGTGGGGGGATGAAAAACTGTTTTTT.